These 5 T cell receptor beta chains originate from one sample sequenced in a study of T cell changes during pregnancy in multiple sclerosis. Generated by immunoSEQ multiplex PCR, the TCRdb table keeps only in-frame clones and is missing some. The sample has some 54,000 clones, 85% to 95% seen once. Sequenced here: peripheral blood, sampled after pregnancy. These receptors were obtained from a female donor with multiple sclerosis, enrolled in a pregnancy study.

J is TRBJ2-2 and V is TRBV5-1; no firm D call. Trimming took off 0 bases at V and 8 bases at J, with 11 bases between the two ends. CDR3 length: 14 residues. Per germline, CDR1 SGHRS and CDR2 YFSETQ. CDR3 nucleotide sequence: TGCGCCAGCAGCTTGGGGGCTGATGGAGGGGAGCTGTTTTTT. Translated: CASSLGADGGELFF. Together with reference TRBV5-1 and TRBJ2-2, the CDR3 gives the full variable domain: KAGVTQTPRYLIKTRGQQVTLSCSPISGHRSVSWYQQTPGQGLQFLFEYFSETQRNKGNFPGRFSGRQFSNSRSEMNVSTLELGDSALYLCASSLGADGGELFFGEGSRLTVL.

This chain joins TRBV27 and TRBJ1-1, with D perhaps matching TRBD1 (6 bases). Germline-derived CDR1 and CDR2 are MNHEY and SMNVEV (reference sequence). The CDR3 is made up of 14 amino acids. The germline V and J ends were trimmed by 8 bases and 4 bases, with 17 bases remaining between them. This chain's CDR3 is CASVPDRLRTEAFF. CDR3 in DNA: TGTGCCAGCGTTCCCGACAGGCTGCGCACTGAAGCTTTCTTT.

As DNA, the CDR3 is TGTGCCAGCAGCCCGGCAGGGGTGGATGAAAAACTGTTTTTT. This translates into CASSPAGVDEKLFF. The J gene is TRBJ1-4, the V gene TRBV5-6; weak D call: TRBD1 (6 bases). Trimming cost V 4 bases and J 6 bases, with 13 bases left between them. CDR1 and CDR2 (germline): SGHDT, YYEEEE. The CDR3 length is 14 residues.

The chain couples TRBV6-1 to TRBJ2-3; TRBD2 aligns across 11 bases. CDR3 length: 17 amino acids. The germline V gene encodes CDR1 MNHNS and CDR2 SASEGT. The J segment lost 4 bases and the V segment lost 3 bases, leaving 9 bases of the junction unmatched. The CDR3 protein is CASSEVTVAGGSDTQYF. The CDR3 nucleotides read TGTGCCAGCAGTGAGGTCACGGTAGCGGGAGGGTCAGATACGCAGTATTTT.

This clone was seen a few times. The rearrangement joins TRBV12-1 to TRBJ1-1; TRBD1 reflects the table's D call only, with no check against the DNA. TRBV12-1 is reported as a pseudogene. The CDR3 consists of 11 residues. The CDR3: CASSFWTAAFF. The DNA of the CDR3 is TGTGCCAGCAGCTTTTGGACAGCGGCTTTCTTT.